These T cell receptor beta chains were read from a single sample in a study of a mutant IDH1 vaccine in newly diagnosed glioma. Only in-frame clones appear in the TCRdb table, and some are missing; sequencing was by immunoSEQ multiplex PCR. The sample lists approximately 30,000 clones, approximately 82% seen once, with roughly 18% in the top ten. No antigen has been assigned to these receptors. Here the sequenced sample was PBMCs, taken from a glioma patient whose treatment included an IDH1 peptide vaccine. Receptor source: a woman in her 30s with glioma. Each CDR3 is given with its conserved first and last residue. The order of the fields is V gene, CDR3 length, J gene, clone size, D gene, CDR3 protein, CDR3 DNA. The D gene is left open where the match is weak. Part of the rows lack a size; the others show once, few, many or a class for expanded clones.

TRBV7-8	14	TRBJ1-5	-	-	CASTNFEGVQPQHF	TGTGCCAGCACCAATTTCGAGGGGGTTCAGCCCCAGCATTTT
TRBV30	16	TRBJ2-2	-	TRBD2	CARTGRGGTLTGELFF	TGTGCCCGAACTGGCCGCGGGGGGACCTTAACCGGGGAGCTGTTTTTT
TRBV19	14	TRBJ1-4	once	-	CASSPVTTNEKLFF	TGTGCCAGTAGCCCAGTAACAACTAATGAAAAACTGTTTTTT
TRBV30	12	TRBJ1-1	few	-	CAWMPQNTEAFF	TGTGCCTGGATGCCCCAGAACACTGAAGCTTTCTTT
TRBV30	12	TRBJ2-5	-	-	CAWTTLGRTQYF	TGTGCCTGGACAACACTGGGACGGACCCAGTACTTC
TRBV6-6	13	TRBJ2-5	-	-	CASRDTGQETQYF	TGTGCCAGCCGGGATACAGGGCAAGAGACCCAGTACTTC
TRBV4-1	15	TRBJ1-3	-	TRBD1	CASSPGTASGNTIYF	TGCGCCAGCAGTCCCGGGACAGCCTCTGGAAACACCATATATTTT
TRBV5-6	15	TRBJ1-2	-	-	CASRRQGWPSYGYTF	TGTGCCAGCAGACGGCAGGGTTGGCCCTCCTATGGCTACACCTTC
TRBV5-4	15	TRBJ2-1	once	-	CASSLWGWAGNEQFF	TGTGCCAGCAGCTTGTGGGGCTGGGCGGGGAATGAGCAGTTCTTC
TRBV5-4	16	TRBJ2-2	-	-	CASSLPNSANPGELFF	TGTGCCAGCAGCTTGCCTAACAGCGCAAATCCCGGGGAGCTGTTTTTT
TRBV4-1	18	TRBJ2-2	-	-	CASSQGARGGRNTGELFF	TGCGCCAGCAGCCAAGGGGCCAGGGGGGGGAGGAACACCGGGGAGCTGTTTTTT
TRBV5-4	16	TRBJ2-5	-	-	CASSFGGQTARGAQYF	TGTGCCAGCAGCTTCGGGGGTCAGACCGCACGTGGGGCCCAGTACTTC
TRBV19	15	TRBJ1-5	few	-	CASSPSGTGFQPQHF	TGTGCCAGTAGTCCGTCCGGGACGGGCTTTCAGCCCCAGCATTTT
TRBV5-4	16	TRBJ2-2	few	-	CASSPRGGGPTGELFF	TGTGCCAGCAGTCCCCGGGGAGGGGGCCCCACCGGGGAGCTGTTTTTT
TRBV6-1	15	TRBJ2-3	-	-	CASRGDFGRTDTQYF	TGTGCCAGCAGGGGGGACTTCGGACGCACAGATACGCAGTATTTT
TRBV19	13	TRBJ1-2	-	-	CASSTTENYGYTF	TGTGCCAGTAGTACGACAGAGAACTATGGCTACACCTTC
TRBV2	15	TRBJ2-5	-	-	CASSDWGPSEGAQYF	TGTGCCAGCAGTGATTGGGGACCATCAGAGGGGGCCCAGTACTTC
TRBV5-6	12	TRBJ2-5	-	TRBD2	CASSLDQRGVYF	TGTGCCAGCAGCTTGGATCAGCGGGGGGTTTACTTC
TRBV6-4	13	TRBJ2-2	-	-	CASSVEDNGELFF	TGTGCCAGCAGTGTGGAAGACAACGGGGAGCTGTTTTTT
TRBV4-2	15	TRBJ2-7	-	TRBD1	CASSQGGTGSYEQYF	TGTGCCAGCAGCCAAGGGGGGACAGGCTCCTACGAGCAGTACTTC
TRBV5-3	13	TRBJ1-5	few	-	CARSSRPNQPQHF	TGTGCCAGAAGCTCACGACCCAATCAGCCCCAGCATTTT
TRBV12-5	9	TRBJ2-1	-	-	CASGLVQIF	TGTGCTAGTGGTTTGGTACAGATCTTC
TRBV5-4	15	TRBJ2-2	-	-	CASSLGRSGPGELFF	TGTGCCAGCAGCTTGGGGCGGAGCGGGCCCGGGGAGCTGTTTTTT
TRBV6-5	13	TRBJ2-7	-	-	CASRPTTRGEQYF	TGTGCCAGCAGGCCGACTACCAGGGGCGAGCAGTACTTC
TRBV5-6	16	TRBJ2-7	-	-	CASSPDSGGVIYEQYF	TGTGCCAGCAGCCCCGACTCAGGGGGGGTTATTTACGAGCAGTACTTC
TRBV10-3	14	TRBJ2-2	-	TRBD1	CAIRGQMNTGELFF	TGTGCCATCAGGGGACAGATGAACACCGGGGAGCTGTTTTTT
TRBV6-6	15	TRBJ2-7	-	-	CASSGTGDTTYEQYF	TGTGCCAGCAGTGGGACGGGGGATACTACCTACGAGCAGTACTTC
TRBV12-5	12	TRBJ2-6	-	-	CASGQGANVLTF	TGTGCTAGTGGCCAGGGGGCCAACGTCCTGACTTTC
TRBV5-1	18	TRBJ1-4	-	-	CASSLRLTAETTNEKLFF	TGCGCCAGCAGCTTGAGATTGACAGCCGAGACAACTAATGAAAAACTGTTTTTT
TRBV27	15	TRBJ2-7	once	-	CASRWGDARTYEQYF	TGTGCCAGCAGGTGGGGGGACGCAAGGACCTACGAGCAGTACTTC
TRBV6-5	15	TRBJ2-1	-	-	CASRGDVQVYNEQFF	TGTGCCAGCAGAGGGGATGTGCAGGTCTACAATGAGCAGTTCTTC
TRBV30	14	TRBJ1-2	-	-	CAWSPTDRRGGYTF	TGTGCCTGGAGCCCAACAGACAGGAGAGGCGGCTACACCTTC
TRBV6-1	10	TRBJ1-4	-	-	CASSGEKLFF	TGTGCCAGCAGTGGGGAAAAACTGTTTTTT
TRBV19	15	TRBJ2-2	-	TRBD2	CASSITSGGAGELFF	TGTGCCAGTAGTATTACTAGCGGGGGGGCCGGGGAGCTGTTTTTT
TRBV9	15	TRBJ2-5	-	-	CASSVRGQGGETQYF	TGTGCCAGCAGCGTACGCGGACAGGGAGGGGAGACCCAGTACTTC
TRBV19	16	TRBJ1-6	-	-	CASSPTDRTYNSPLHF	TGTGCCAGTAGTCCCACAGACAGGACCTATAATTCACCCCTCCACTTT
TRBV29-1	11	TRBJ2-7	-	-	CSVVSSYEQYF	TGCAGCGTTGTCAGCTCCTACGAGCAGTACTTC
TRBV29-1	13	TRBJ1-1	-	TRBD1	CSGGTGIKAEAFF	TGCAGCGGGGGGACAGGGATTAAGGCTGAAGCTTTCTTT
TRBV12-2	16	TRBJ1-2	few	-	CASRPSPSQGNYGYTF	TGTGCAAGTCGCCCTTCACCTTCACAGGGAAACTATGGCTACACCTTC
TRBV5-6	16	TRBJ1-4	-	TRBD1	CASSSGQGATNEKLFF	TGTGCCAGCAGCTCTGGACAGGGGGCAACTAATGAAAAACTGTTTTTT